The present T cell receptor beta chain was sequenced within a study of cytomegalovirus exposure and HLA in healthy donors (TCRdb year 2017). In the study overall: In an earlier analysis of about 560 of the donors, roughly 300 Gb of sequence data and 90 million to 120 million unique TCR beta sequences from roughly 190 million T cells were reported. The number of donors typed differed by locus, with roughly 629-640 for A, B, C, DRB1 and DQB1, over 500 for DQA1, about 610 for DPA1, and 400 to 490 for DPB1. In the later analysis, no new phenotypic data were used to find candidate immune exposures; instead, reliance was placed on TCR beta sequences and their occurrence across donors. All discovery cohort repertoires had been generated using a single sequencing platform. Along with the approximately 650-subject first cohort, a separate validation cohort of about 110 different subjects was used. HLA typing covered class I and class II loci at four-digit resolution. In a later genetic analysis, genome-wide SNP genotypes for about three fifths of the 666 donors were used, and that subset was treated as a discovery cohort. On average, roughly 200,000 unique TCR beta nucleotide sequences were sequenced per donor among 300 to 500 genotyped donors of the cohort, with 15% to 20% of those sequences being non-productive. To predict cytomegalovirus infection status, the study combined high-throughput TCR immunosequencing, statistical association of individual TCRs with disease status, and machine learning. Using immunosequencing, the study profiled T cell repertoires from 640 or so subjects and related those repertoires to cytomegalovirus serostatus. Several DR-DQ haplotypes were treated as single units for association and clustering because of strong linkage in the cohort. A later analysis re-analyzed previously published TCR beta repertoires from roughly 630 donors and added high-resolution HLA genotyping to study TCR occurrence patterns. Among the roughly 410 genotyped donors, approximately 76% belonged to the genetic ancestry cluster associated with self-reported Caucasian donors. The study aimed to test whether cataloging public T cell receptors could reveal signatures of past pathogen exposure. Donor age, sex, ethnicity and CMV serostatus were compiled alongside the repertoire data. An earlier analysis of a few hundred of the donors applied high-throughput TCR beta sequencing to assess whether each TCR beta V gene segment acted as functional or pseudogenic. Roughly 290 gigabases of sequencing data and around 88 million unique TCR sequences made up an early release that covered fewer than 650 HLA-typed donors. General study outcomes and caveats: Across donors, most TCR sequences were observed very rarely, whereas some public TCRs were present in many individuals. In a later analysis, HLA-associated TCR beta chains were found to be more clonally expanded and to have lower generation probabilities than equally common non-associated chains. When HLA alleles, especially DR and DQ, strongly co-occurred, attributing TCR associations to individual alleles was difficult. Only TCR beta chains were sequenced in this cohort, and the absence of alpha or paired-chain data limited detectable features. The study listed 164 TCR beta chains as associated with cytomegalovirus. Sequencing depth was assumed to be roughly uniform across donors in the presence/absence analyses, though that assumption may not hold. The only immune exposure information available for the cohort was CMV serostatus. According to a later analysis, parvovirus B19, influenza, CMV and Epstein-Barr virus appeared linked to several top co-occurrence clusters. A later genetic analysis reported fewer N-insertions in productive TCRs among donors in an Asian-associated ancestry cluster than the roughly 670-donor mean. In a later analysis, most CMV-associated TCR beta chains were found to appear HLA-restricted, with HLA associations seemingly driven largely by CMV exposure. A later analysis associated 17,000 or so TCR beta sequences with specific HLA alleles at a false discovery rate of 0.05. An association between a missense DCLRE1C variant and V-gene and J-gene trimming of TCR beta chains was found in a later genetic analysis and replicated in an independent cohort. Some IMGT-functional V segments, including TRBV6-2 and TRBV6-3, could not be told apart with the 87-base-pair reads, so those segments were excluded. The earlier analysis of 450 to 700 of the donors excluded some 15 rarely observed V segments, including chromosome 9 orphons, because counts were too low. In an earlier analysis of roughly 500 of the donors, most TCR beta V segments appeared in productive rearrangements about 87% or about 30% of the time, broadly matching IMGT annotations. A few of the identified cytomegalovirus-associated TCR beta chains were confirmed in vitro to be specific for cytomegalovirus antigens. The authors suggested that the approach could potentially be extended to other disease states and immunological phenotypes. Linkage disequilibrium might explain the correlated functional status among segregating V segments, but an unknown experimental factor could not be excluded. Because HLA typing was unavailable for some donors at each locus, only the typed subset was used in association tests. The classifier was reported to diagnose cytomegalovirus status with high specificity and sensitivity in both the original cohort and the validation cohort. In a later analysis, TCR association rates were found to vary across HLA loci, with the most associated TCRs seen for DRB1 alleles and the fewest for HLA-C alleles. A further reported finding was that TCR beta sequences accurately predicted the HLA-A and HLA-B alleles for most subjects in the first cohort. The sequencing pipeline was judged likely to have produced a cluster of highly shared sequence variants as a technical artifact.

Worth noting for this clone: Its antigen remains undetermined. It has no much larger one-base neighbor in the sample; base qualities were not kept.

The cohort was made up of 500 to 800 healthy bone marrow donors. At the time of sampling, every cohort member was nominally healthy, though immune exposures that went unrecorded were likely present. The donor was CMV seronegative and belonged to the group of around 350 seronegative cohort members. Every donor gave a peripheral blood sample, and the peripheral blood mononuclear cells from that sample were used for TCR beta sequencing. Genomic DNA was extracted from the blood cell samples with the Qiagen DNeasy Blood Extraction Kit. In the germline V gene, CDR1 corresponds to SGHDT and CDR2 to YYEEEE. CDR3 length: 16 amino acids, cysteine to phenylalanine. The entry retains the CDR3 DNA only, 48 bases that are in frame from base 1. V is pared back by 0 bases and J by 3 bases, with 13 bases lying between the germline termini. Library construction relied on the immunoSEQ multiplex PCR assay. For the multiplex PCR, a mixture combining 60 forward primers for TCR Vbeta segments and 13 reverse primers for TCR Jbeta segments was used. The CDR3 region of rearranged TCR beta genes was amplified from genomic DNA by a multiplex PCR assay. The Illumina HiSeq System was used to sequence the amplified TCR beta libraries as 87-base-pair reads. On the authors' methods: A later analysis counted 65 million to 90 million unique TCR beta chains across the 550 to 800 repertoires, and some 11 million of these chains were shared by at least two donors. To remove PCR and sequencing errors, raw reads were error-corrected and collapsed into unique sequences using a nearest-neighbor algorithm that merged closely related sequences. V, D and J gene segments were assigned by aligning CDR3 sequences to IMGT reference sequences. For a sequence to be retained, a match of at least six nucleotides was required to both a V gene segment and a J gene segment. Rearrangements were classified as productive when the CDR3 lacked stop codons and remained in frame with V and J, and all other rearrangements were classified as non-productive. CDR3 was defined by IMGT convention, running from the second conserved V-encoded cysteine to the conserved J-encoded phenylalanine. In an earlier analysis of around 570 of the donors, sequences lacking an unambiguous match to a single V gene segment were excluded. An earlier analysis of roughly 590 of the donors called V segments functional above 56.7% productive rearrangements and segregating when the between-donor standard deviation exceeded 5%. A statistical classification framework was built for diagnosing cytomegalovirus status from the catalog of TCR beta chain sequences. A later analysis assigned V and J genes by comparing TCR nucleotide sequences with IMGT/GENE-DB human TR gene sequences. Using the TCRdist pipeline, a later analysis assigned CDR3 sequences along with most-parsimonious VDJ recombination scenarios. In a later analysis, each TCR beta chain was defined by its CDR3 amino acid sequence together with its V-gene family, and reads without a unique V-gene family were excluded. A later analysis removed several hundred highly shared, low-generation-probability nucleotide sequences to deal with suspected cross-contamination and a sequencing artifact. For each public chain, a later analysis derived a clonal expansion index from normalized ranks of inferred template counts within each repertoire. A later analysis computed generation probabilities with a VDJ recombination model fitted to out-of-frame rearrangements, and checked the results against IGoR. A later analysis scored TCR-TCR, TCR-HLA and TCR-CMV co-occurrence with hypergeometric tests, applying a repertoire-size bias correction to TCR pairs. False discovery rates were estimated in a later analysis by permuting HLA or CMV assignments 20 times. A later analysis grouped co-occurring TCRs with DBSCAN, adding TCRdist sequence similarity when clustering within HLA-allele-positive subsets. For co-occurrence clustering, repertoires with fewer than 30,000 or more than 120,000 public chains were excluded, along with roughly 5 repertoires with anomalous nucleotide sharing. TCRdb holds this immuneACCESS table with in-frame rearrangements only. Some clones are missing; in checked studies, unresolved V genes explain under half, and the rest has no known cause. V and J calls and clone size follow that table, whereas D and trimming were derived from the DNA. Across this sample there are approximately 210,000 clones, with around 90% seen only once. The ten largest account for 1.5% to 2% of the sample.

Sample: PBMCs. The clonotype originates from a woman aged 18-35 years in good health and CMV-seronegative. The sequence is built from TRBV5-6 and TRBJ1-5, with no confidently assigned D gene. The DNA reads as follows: TGTGCCAGCAGCTTGGCCTCGAACGCGTACAATCAGCCCCAGCATTTT. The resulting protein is CASSLASNAYNQPQHF.